One sample yielded the 2 T cell receptor beta chains listed below, sequenced in a study of T cell clonotyping in hematopoietic cell transplantation. TCRdb's copy holds only in-frame clones and misses some; the assay was immunoSEQ multiplex PCR. The data show about 18,000 clones, with around 88% seen just once and around 7.7% held by the top ten. Time point of the sample: recipient sample about 28 days before transplant, after cytoreduction. The material was peripheral blood mononuclear cells, obtained before stem cell transplant. The receptor source for this set is a man aged 50 to 59 with acute myeloid leukemia. Some clones in this sample may be carry-over from other donors' samples.

The chain uses TRBV5-1 and TRBJ1-6; D might be TRBD1 (6 bases). This CDR3 comprises 14 residues. V dropped 4 bases and J dropped 10 bases, with 15 bases sitting between them. Germline V gene data show CDR1 as SGHRS and CDR2 as YFSETQ. The CDR3 here is CASSQTQGGSPLHF. The DNA for the CDR3 is TGCGCCAGCAGCCAAACACAGGGTGGGTCACCCCTCCACTTT.

The chain joins TRBV5-6 to TRBJ2-7, with TRBD1 as a possible D gene (6 bases). This CDR3 spans 14 amino acids. CDR1 SGHDT and CDR2 YYEEEE come from the germline V gene. V shed 0 bases and J shed 6 bases, with 13 bases lying between them. CDR3 nucleotide sequence: TGTGCCAGCAGCTTGGGAGGGGGAGAGGGCGAGCAGTACTTC. Encoded protein: CASSLGGGEGEQYF.